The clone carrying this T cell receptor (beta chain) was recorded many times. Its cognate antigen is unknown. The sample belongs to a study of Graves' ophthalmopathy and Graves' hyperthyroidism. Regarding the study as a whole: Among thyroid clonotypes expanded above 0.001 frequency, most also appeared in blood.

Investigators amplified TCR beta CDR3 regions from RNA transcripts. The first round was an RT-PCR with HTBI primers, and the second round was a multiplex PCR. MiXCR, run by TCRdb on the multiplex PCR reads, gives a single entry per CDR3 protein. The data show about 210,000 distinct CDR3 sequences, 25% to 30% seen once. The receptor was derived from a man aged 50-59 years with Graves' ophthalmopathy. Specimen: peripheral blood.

CDR3 amino acids: CASTPPGNPTGELFF. Written as DNA, the CDR3 is TGTGCCAGCACCCCACCCGGGAATCCCACCGGGGAGCTGTTTTTT. This sequence joins TRBV12-3 or TRBV12-4 and TRBJ2-2; a possible D gene is TRBD2 (5 bases). Trimming took 7 bases from V and 4 from J, leaving 16 bases between them. The CDR3 is 15 residues long.